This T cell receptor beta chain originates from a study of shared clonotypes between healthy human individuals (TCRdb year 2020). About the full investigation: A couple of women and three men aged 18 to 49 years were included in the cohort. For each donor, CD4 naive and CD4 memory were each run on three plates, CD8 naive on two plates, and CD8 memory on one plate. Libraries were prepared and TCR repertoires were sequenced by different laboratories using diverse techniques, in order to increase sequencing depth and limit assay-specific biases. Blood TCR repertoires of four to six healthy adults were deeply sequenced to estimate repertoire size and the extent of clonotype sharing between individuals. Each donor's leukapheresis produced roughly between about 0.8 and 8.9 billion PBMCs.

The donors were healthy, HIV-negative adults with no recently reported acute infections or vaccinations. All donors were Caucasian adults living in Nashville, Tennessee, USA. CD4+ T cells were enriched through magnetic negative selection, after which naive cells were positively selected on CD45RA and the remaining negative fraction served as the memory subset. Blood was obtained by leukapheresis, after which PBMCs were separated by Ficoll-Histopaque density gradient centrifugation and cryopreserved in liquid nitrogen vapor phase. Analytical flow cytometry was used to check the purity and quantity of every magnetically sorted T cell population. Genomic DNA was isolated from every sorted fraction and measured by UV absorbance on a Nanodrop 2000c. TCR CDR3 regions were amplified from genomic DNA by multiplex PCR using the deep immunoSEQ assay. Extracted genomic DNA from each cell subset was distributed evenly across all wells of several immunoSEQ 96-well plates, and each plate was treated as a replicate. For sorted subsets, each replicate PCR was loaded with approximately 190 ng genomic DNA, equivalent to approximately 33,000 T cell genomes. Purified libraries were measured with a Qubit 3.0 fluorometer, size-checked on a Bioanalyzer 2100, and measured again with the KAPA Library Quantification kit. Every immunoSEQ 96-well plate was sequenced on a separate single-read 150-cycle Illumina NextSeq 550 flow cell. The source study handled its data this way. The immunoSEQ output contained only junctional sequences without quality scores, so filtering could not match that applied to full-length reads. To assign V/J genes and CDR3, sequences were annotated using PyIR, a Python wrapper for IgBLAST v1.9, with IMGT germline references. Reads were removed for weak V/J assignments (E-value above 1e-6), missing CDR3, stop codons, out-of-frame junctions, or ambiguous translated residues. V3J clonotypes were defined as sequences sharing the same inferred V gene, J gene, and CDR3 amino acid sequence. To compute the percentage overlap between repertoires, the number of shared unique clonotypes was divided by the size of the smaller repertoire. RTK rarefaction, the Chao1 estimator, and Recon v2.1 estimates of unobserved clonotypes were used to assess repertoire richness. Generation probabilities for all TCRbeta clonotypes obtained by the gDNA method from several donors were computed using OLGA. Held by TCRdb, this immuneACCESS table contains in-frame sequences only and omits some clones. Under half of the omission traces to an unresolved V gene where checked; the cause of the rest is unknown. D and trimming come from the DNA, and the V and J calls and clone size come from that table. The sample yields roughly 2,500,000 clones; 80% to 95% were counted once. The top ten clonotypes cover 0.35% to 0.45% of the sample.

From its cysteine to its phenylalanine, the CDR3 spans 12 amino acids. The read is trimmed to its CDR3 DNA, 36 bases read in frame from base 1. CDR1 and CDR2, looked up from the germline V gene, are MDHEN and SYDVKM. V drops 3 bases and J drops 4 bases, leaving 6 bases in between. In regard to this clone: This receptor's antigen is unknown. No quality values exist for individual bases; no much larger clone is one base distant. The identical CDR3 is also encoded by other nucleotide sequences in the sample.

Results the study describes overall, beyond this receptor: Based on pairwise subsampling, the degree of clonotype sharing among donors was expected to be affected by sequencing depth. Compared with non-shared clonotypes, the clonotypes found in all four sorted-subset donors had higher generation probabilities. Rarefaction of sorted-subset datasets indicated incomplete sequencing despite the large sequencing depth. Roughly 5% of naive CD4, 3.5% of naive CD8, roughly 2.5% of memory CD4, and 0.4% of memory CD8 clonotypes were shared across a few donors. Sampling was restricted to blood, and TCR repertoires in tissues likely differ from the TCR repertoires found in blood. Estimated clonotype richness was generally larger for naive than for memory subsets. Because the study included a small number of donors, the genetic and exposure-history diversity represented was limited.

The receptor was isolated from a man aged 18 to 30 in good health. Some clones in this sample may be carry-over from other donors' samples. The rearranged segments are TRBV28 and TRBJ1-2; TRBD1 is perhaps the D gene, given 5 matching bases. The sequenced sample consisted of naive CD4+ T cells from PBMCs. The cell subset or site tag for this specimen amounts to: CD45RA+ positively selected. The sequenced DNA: TGTGCCAGCAGTTTGGGGGGCTATGGCTACACCTTC. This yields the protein CASSLGGYGYTF.